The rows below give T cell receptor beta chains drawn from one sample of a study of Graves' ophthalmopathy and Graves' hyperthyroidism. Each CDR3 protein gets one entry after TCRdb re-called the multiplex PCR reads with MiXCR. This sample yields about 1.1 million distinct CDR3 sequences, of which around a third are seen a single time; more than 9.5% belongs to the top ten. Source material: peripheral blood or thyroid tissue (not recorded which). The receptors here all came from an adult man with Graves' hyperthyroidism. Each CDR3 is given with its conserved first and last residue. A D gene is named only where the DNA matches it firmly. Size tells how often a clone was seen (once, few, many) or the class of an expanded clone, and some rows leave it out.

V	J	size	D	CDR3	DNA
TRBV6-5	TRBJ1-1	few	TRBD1	CASRVPGQGMNTEAFF	TGTGCCAGCAGGGTCCCGGGACAGGGGATGAACACTGAAGCTTTCTTT
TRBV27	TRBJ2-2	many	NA	CASRKASLTGELFF	TGTGCCAGCAGGAAAGCTAGCCTCACCGGGGAGCTGTTTTTT
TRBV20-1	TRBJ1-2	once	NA	CSARDFGTVDGYTF	TGCAGTGCTAGAGACTTCGGGACCGTGGATGGCTACACCTTC
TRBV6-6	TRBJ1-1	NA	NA	CASSYPGTWDRLNTEAFF	TGTGCCAGCAGTTACCCAGGAACCTGGGATAGATTGAACACTGAAGCTTTCTTT
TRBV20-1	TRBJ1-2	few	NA	CSARDLWQNNNYGYTF	TGCAGTGCTAGAGATTTATGGCAAAACAACAACTATGGCTACACCTTC
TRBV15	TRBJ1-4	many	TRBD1	CATSSTDEDRGEKLFF	TGTGCCACCAGCAGCACCGACGAAGACAGGGGCGAAAAACTGTTTTTT
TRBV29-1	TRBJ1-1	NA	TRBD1	CSAPGQGKVAFF	TGCAGCGCCCCGGGACAGGGGAAGGTAGCTTTCTTT
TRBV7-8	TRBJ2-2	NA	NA	CASRPAAGGITNTGELFF	TGTGCCAGCAGACCTGCGGCAGGCGGTATTACGAACACCGGGGAGCTGTTTTTT
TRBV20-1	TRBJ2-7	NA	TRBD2	CSAPKGLAGAYEQYF	TGCAGTGCTCCGAAGGGACTAGCGGGAGCCTACGAGCAGTACTTC
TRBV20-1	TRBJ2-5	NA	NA	CSASLPTLIQTQYF	TGCAGTGCTAGTCTTCCGACCCTGATACAGACCCAGTACTTC
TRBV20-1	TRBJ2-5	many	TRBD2	CSASPQAGGVQETQYF	TGCAGTGCTAGTCCTCAAGCGGGGGGGGTCCAAGAGACCCAGTACTTC
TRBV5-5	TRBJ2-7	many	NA	CASSLAPLIEQYF	TGTGCCAGCAGCTTAGCGCCGTTGATCGAGCAGTACTTC
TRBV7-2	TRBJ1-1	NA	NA	CASSLRWANTEAFF	TGTGCCAGCAGCCTACGATGGGCTAACACTGAAGCTTTCTTT
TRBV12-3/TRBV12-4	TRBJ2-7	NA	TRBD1	CASSYSLTGQGEQYF	TGTGCCAGCAGTTACTCCTTGACAGGGCAAGGCGAGCAGTACTTC
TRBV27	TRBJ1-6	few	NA	CASTSPLHF	TGTGCCAGCACCTCACCCCTCCACTTT
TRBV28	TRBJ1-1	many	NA	CASSFRPNTEAFF	TGTGCCAGCAGTTTTAGACCAAACACTGAAGCTTTCTTT
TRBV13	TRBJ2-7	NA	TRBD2	CASSLAGGDDYEQYF	TGTGCCAGCAGCTTAGCGGGGGGGGACGACTACGAGCAGTACTTC
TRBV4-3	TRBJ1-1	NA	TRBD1	CASSSRQGSPEAFF	TGCGCCAGCAGCAGCAGACAGGGTTCGCCTGAAGCTTTCTTT
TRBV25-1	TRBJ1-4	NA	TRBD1	CASSEYQGDEELFF	TGTGCCAGCAGTGAATATCAGGGGGATGAAGAACTGTTTTTT
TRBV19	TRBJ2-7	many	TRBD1	CASSRTGLDEQYF	TGTGCCAGTAGTAGGACAGGGCTCGACGAGCAGTACTTC
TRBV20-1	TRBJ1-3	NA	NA	CSAPTDGNTIYF	TGCAGTGCTCCAACAGATGGAAACACCATATATTTT
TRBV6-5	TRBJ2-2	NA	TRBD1	CASGQGAYTGELFF	TGTGCCAGCGGACAGGGGGCTTATACCGGGGAGCTGTTTTTT
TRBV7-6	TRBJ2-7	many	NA	CASSLEVAYEQYF	TGTGCCAGCAGCTTAGAAGTCGCCTACGAGCAGTACTTC
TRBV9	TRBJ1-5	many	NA	CASSPGGAGANQPQHF	TGTGCCAGCAGCCCAGGTGGAGCAGGGGCCAATCAGCCCCAGCATTTT
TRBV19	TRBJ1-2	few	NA	CASSLTGSTTNYGYTF	TGTGCCAGTAGCTTGACAGGCTCCACCACTAACTATGGCTACACCTTC
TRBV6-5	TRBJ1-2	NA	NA	CASSPRKGGYTF	TGTGCCAGCAGTCCCCGAAAAGGTGGCTACACCTTC
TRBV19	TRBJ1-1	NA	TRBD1	CASSIDRTGTRRMNTEAFF	TGTGCCAGTAGTATAGACCGGACAGGGACCAGGCGAATGAACACTGAAGCTTTCTTT
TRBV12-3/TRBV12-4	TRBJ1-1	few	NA	CASSPIGAVMAFF	TGTGCCAGCAGTCCAATCGGGGCAGTCATGGCTTTCTTT
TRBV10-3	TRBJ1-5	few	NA	CASSPGLRIQPQHF	TGTGCCAGCAGTCCGGGACTGCGGATTCAGCCCCAGCATTTT
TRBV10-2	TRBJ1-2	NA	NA	CASSVPDGRNYGYTF	TGCGCCAGCAGTGTGCCGGACGGCAGAAACTATGGCTACACCTTC
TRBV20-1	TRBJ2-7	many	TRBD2	CSVPGRGKVYEQYF	TGCAGTGTCCCAGGGCGGGGGAAGGTTTACGAGCAGTACTTC
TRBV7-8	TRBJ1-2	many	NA	CASSLARGSHGYTF	TGTGCCAGCAGCTTAGCGCGCGGGAGCCATGGCTACACCTTC
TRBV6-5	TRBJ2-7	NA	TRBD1	CASSYSMSGGSYEQYF	TGTGCCAGCAGTTACTCGATGTCAGGGGGCTCCTACGAGCAGTACTTC
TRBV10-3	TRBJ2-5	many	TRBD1	CAISEEPGTGQETQYF	TGTGCCATCAGTGAGGAGCCCGGGACAGGGCAAGAGACCCAGTACTTC
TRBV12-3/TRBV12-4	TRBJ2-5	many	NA	CASSETTTQYF	TGTGCCAGCAGTGAAACCACAACCCAGTACTTC
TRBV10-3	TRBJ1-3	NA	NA	CAISDDRGNTIYF	TGTGCCATCAGTGATGACAGGGGAAACACCATATATTTT
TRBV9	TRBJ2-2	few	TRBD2	CASSVGAGGSNTGELFF	TGTGCCAGCAGCGTAGGAGCGGGAGGGTCGAACACCGGGGAGCTGTTTTTT
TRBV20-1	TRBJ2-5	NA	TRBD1	CSASAAPGQGSRETQYF	TGCAGTGCTAGCGCTGCTCCGGGACAGGGCTCTAGGGAGACCCAGTACTTC
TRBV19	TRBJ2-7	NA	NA	CASSTGRFGGEQYF	TGTGCCAGTAGTACGGGACGGTTCGGGGGCGAGCAGTACTTC
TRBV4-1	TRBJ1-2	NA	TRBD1	CASSQAGGTGYTF	TGCGCCAGCAGCCAGGCAGGGGGTACAGGCTACACCTTC
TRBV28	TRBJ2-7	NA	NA	CASSPPLSAGQHYEQYF	TGTGCCAGCAGTCCCCCGCTCTCGGCGGGCCAACACTACGAGCAGTACTTC
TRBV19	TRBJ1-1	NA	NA	CASSIDGGEAFF	TGTGCCAGTAGTATAGATGGGGGTGAAGCTTTCTTT
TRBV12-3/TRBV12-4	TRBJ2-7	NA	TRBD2	CASSSGRAEYEQYF	TGTGCCAGCAGTAGCGGGAGGGCCGAATACGAGCAGTACTTC
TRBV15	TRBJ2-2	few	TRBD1	CATSLTRTGGLTNTGELFF	TGTGCCACCAGCTTAACTCGGACAGGGGGCTTGACGAACACCGGGGAGCTGTTTTTT
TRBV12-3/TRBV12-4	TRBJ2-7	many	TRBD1	CASSPRTGANYEQYF	TGTGCCAGCAGTCCCAGGACAGGGGCAAACTACGAGCAGTACTTC
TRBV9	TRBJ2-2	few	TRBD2	CASSVELAGGANTGELFF	TGTGCCAGCAGCGTAGAACTAGCGGGGGGCGCGAACACCGGGGAGCTGTTTTTT
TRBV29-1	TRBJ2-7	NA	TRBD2	CSARGTSGSTEQYF	TGCAGTGCTAGAGGGACTAGCGGGAGCACCGAGCAGTACTTC
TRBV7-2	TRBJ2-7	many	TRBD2	CASSLELAGGEQYF	TGTGCCAGCAGCTTAGAGCTAGCCGGGGGGGAGCAGTACTTC
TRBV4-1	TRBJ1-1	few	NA	CASSHQGFGTEAFF	TGCGCCAGCAGCCACCAGGGGTTCGGCACTGAAGCTTTCTTT
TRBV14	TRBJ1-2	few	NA	CASSLPGEYSSGYTF	TGTGCCAGCAGCCTACCGGGAGAATACTCTTCCGGCTACACCTTC